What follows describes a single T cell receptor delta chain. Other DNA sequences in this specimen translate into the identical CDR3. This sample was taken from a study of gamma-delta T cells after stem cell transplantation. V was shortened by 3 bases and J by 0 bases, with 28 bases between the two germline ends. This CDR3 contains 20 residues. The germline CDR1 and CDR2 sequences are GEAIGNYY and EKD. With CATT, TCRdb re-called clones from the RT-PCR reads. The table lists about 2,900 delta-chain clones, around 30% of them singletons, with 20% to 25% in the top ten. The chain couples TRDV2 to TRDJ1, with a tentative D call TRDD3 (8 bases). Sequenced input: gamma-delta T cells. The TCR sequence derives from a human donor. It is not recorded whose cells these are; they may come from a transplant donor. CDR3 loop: CACDPLPSVLGAEYTDKLIF. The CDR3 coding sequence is TGTGCCTGTGACCCCCTTCCTTCTGTACTGGGGGCGGAGTACACCGATAAACTCATCTTT.